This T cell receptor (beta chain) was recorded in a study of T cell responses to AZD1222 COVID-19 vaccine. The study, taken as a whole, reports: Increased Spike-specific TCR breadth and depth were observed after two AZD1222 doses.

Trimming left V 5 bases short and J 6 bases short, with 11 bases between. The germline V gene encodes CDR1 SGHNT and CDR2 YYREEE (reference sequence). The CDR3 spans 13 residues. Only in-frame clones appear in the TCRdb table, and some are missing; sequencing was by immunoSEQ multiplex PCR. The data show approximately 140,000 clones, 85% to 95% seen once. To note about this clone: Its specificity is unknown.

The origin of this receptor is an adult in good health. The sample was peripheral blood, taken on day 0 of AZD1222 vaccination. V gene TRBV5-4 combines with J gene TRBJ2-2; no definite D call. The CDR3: CASRGPRAGELFF. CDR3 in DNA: TGTGCCAGCAGGGGTCCTAGGGCCGGGGAGCTGTTTTTT.